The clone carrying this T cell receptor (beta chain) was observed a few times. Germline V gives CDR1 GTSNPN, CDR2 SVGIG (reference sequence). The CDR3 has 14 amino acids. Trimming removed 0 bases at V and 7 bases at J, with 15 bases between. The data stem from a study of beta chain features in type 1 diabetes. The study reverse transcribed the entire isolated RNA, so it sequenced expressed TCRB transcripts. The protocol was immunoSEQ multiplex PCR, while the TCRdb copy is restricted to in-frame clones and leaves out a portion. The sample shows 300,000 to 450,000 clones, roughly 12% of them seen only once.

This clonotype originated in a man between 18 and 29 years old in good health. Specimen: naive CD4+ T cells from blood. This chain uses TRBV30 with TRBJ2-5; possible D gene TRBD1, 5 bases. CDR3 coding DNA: TGTGCCTGGAGTGTACTTGGGGCGAAGGGGACCCAGTACTTC. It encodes CAWSVLGAKGTQYF.